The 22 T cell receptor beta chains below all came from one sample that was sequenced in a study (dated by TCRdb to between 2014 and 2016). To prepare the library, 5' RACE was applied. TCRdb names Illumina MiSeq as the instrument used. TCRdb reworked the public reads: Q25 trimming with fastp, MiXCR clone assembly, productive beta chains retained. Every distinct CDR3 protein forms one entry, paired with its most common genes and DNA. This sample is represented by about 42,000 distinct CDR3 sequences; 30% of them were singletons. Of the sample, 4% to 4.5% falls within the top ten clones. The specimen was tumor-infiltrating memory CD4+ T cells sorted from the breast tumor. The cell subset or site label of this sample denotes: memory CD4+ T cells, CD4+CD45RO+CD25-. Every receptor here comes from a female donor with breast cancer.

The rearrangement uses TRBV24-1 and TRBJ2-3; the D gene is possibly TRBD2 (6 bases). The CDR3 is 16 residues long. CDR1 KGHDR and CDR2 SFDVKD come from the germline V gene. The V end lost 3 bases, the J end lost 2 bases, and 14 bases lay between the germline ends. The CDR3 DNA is TGTGCCACCAGTGATCCGGAGGGCCCCTACACAGATACGCAGTATTTT. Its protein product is CATSDPEGPYTDTQYF.

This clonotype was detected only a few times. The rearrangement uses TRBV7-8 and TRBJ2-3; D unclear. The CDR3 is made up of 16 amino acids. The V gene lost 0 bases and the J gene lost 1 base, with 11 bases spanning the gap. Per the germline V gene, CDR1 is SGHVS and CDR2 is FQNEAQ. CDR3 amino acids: CASSLAHRRGTDTQYF. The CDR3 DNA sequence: TGTGCCAGCAGCTTAGCGCATCGGAGAGGCACAGATACGCAGTATTTT.

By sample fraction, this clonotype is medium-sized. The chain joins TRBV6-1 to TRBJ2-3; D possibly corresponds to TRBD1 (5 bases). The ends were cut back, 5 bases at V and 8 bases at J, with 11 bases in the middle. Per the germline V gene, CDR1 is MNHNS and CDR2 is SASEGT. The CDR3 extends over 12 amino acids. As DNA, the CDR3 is TGTGCCAGCAGTTACTCTAGGGGTACGCAGTATTTT. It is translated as CASSYSRGTQYF.

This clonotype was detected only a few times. The CDR3 nucleotides are TGTGCCAGCGTCGGGGCTGGGGCCAACGTCCTGACTTTC. Translation gives CASVGAGANVLTF. The rearrangement uses TRBV5-5 and TRBJ2-6; D is possibly TRBD2 (5 bases). The V gene lost 7 bases and the J gene lost 2 bases, with 7 bases spanning the gap. CDR3 length: 13 residues. The germline gives CDR1 SGHKS, CDR2 YYEKEE (reference sequence).

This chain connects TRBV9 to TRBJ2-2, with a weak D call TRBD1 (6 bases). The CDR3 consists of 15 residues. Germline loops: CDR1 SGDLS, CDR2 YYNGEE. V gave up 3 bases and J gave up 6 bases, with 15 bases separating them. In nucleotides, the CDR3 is TGTGCCAGCAGCGGCCCTCAGGGGCAAGCCGGGGAGCTGTTTTTT. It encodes CASSGPQGQAGELFF.

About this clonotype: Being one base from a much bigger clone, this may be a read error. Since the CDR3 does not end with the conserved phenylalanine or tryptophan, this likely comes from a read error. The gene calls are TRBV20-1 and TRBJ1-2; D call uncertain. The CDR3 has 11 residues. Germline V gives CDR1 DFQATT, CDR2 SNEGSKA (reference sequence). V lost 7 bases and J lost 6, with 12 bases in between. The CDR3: CSVAHINGYTY. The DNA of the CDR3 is TGCAGTGTCGCCCATATTAATGGCTACACCTAC.

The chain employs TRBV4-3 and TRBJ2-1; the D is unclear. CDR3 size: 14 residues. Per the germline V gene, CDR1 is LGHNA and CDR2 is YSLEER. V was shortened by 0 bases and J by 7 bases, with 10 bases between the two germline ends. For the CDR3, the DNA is TGCGCCAGCAGCCAAGATTACCGGGTAAATGAGCAGTTCTTC. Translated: CASSQDYRVNEQFF.

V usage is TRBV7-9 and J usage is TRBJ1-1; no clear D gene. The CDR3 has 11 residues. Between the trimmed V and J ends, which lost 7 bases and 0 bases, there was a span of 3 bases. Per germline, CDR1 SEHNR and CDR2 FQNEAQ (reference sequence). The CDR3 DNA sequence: TGTGCCAGCATCTTGAACACTGAAGCTTTCTTT. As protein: CASILNTEAFF.

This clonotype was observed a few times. The CDR3 loop reads CAISGSPDTQYF. CDR3 bases: TGTGCCATCAGTGGGAGCCCCGATACGCAGTATTTT. This chain links TRBV10-3 with TRBJ2-3; D not certain. This CDR3 has 12 residues. Germline V gene lookup returns CDR1 ENHRY and CDR2 SYGVKD. The ends were cut back, 4 bases at V and 6 bases at J, with 8 bases in the middle.

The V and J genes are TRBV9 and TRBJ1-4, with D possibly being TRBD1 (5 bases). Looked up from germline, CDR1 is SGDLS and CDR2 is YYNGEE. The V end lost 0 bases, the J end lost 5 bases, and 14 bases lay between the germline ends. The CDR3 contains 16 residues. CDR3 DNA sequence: TGTGCCAGCAGCGTAGGTACAGGAGACAGCAATGAAAAACTGTTTTTT. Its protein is CASSVGTGDSNEKLFF.

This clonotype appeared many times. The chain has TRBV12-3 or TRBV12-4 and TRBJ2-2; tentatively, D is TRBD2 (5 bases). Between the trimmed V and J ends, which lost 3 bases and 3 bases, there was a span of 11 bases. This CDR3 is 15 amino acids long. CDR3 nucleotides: TGTGCCAGCAGTTTTTGGGGAGCATACACCGGGGAGCTGTTTTTT. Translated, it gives CASSFWGAYTGELFF.

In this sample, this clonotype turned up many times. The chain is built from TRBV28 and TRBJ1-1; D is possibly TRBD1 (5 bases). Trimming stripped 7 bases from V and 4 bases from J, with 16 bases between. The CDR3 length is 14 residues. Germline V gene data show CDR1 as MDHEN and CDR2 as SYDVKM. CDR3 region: CASTLGGYSTEAFF. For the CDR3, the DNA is TGTGCCAGCACACTGGGGGGGTATAGCACTGAAGCTTTCTTT. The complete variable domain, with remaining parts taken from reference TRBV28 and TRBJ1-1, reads DVKVTQSSRYLVKRTGEKVFLECVQDMDHENMFWYRQDPGLGLRLIYFSYDVKMKEKGDIPEGYSVSREKKERFSLILESASTNQTSMYLCASTLGGYSTEAFFGQGTRLTVV.

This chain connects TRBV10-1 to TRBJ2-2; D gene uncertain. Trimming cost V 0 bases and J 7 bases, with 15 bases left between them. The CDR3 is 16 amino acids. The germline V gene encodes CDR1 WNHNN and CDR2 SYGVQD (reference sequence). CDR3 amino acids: CASSESVGQAGGELFF. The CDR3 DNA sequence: TGCGCCAGCAGTGAGTCCGTTGGCCAGGCAGGCGGGGAGCTGTTTTTT.

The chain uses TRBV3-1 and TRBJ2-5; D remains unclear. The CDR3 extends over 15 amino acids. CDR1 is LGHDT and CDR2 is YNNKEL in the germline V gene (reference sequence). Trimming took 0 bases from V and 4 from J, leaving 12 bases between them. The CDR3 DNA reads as TGTGCCAGCAGCCAAGATCTAAGGAATCGAGAGACCCAGTACTTC. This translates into CASSQDLRNRETQYF.

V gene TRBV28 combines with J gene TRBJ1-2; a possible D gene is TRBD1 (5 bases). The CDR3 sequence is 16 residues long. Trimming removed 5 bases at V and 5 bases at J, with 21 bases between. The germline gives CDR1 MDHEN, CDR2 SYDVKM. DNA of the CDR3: TGTGCCAGCAGTCCGGCGGGGGTCCCGACTACTTATGGCTACACCTTC. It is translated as CASSPAGVPTTYGYTF.

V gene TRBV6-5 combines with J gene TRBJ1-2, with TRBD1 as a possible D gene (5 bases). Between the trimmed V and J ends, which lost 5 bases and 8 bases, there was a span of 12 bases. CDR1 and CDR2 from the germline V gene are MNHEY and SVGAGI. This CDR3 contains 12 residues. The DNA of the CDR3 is TGTGCCAGCAGTGCCTTCCGGGGGGGCTACACCTTC. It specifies CASSAFRGGYTF.

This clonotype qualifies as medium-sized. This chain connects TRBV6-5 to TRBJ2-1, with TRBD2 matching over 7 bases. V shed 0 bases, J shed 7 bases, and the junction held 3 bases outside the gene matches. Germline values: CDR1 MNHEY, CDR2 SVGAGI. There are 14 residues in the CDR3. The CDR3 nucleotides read TGTGCCAGCAGTTACTCTGGGACTAAAAATGAGCAGTTCTTC. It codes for CASSYSGTKNEQFF.

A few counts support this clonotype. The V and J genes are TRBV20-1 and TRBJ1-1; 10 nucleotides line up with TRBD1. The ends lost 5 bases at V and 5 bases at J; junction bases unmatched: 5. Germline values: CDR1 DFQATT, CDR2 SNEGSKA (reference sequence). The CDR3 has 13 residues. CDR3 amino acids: CSAEPGQGTEAFF. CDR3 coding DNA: TGCAGTGCTGAGCCGGGACAGGGGACTGAAGCTTTCTTT.

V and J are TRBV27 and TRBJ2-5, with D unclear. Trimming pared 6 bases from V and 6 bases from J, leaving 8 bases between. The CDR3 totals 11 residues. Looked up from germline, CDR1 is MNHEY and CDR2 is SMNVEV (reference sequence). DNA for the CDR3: TGTGCCAGCAGCTTAGGAAAGACCCAGTACTTC. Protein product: CASSLGKTQYF.

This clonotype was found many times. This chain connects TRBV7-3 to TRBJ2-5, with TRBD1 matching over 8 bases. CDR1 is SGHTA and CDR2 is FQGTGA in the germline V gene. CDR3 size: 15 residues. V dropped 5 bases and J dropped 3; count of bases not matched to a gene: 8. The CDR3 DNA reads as TGTGCCAGCAGCCAAGGGGACAGGCCCGAAGAGACCCAGTACTTC. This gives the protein CASSQGDRPEETQYF.

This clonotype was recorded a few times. CDR3 residues: CASSQGASYNSPLHF. The CDR3 region has the DNA TGTGCCAGCAGCCAGGGGGCTTCCTATAATTCACCCCTCCACTTT. This rearrangement joins TRBV9 to TRBJ1-6; 8 nucleotides line up with TRBD1. Germline CDR1 is SGDLS and CDR2 is YYNGEE. The CDR3 totals 15 residues. V trimming: 4 bases; J trimming: 1 base; junction bases outside the gene matches: 1.

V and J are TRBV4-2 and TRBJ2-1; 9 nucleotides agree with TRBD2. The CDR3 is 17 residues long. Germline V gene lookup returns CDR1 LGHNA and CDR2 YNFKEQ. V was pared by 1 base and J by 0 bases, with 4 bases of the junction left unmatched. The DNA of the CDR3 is TGTGCCAGCAGCCAAGGTAGCGGGAGAAGCTCCTACAATGAGCAGTTCTTC. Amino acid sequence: CASSQGSGRSSYNEQFF.